The 25 T cell receptor beta chains below were found in one sample sequenced in a study of shared clonotypes between healthy human individuals. Assay used: immunoSEQ multiplex PCR; TCRdb lists only in-frame clones, some missing. The repertoire holds 1.4 million or so clones, just under 99% seen once, with 0.36% in the top ten. Sequenced material: naive CD4+ T cells sorted from blood. The sample's subset: CD45RA+ positively selected. Receptors were obtained from a young man in good health.

The chain joins TRBV29-1 to TRBJ2-2, with D possibly TRBD1 on 5 matching bases. V was cut by 3 bases and J by 8 bases, with 10 bases left in between. The germline CDR1 and CDR2 sequences are SQVTM and ANQGSEA. The CDR3 is 12 amino acids. The CDR3 bases are TGCAGCGTTGACAGGGCAAAGGGGGAGCTGTTTTTT. Amino acid sequence: CSVDRAKGELFF.

The genes are TRBV7-8 and TRBJ1-4; D possibly corresponds to TRBD1 (5 bases). V lost 5 bases to trimming and J lost 14 bases, with 12 bases between them. The length of the CDR3 is 11 residues. Germline CDR1 and CDR2: SGHVS and FQNEAQ. CDR3 loop: CASSRGGGLFF. The DNA for the CDR3 is TGTGCCAGCAGCCGGGGCGGAGGGCTGTTTTTT.

On this clone itself: Other DNA sequences in this specimen translate into the identical CDR3. This rearrangement joins TRBV18 to TRBJ2-2; D gene ambiguous. The CDR3 runs 14 residues. The ends were cut back, 1 base at V and 2 bases at J, with 5 bases in the middle. CDR1 KGHSH and CDR2 LQKENI come from the germline V gene. The CDR3 nucleotides read TGTGCCAGCTCACCACTGGCCAACACCGGGGAGCTGTTTTTT. Encoded protein: CASSPLANTGELFF.

V is TRBV27 and J is TRBJ2-7; 7 nucleotides line up with TRBD2. CDR1 and CDR2 (germline): MNHEY, SMNVEV (reference sequence). The CDR3 length is 15 residues. V was pared by 6 bases and J by 3 bases, with 11 bases of the junction left unmatched. CDR3 residues: CASSLFLGGVYEQYF. The CDR3, as DNA: TGTGCCAGCAGCCTCTTCCTTGGGGGGGTCTACGAGCAGTACTTC.

The rearrangement links TRBV19 to TRBJ1-1, with D unresolved. Trimming pared 7 bases from V and 2 bases from J, leaving 8 bases between. In germline, CDR1 is LNHDA, CDR2 SQIVND (reference sequence). The CDR3 loop spans 12 amino acids. The CDR3 reads CASKYRNTEAFF. The CDR3 DNA reads TGTGCCAGTAAGTACCGTAACACTGAAGCTTTCTTT.

As for this clone: Other DNA sequences in the same sample also yield this CDR3. The chain is built from TRBV5-4 and TRBJ1-2; D not resolved. Germline V gene lookup returns CDR1 SGHNT and CDR2 YYREEE (reference sequence). CDR3 size: 15 residues. Trimming left V 4 bases short and J 8 bases short, with 21 bases between. The DNA of the CDR3 is TGTGCCAGCAGCAAGCCAACCGGTGCTGTAGGCGGCTACACCTTC. This encodes CASSKPTGAVGGYTF.

V and J are TRBV5-4 and TRBJ1-3; D unresolved. The V gene's germline CDR1 is SGHNT and CDR2 YYREEE (reference sequence). V was cut by 0 bases and J by 9 bases, with 10 bases left in between. CDR3 size: 13 residues. The CDR3 nucleotides read TGTGCCAGCAGCTTGGCACGATCTGCCACCATATATTTT. It yields the protein CASSLARSATIYF.

In regard to this clone: The sample carries other DNA sequences with the same CDR3. The chain is built from TRBV19 and TRBJ2-7; 11 bases match TRBD2. This CDR3 has 15 residues. The J segment lost 6 bases and the V segment lost 3 bases, leaving 7 bases of the junction unmatched. Germline CDR1 and CDR2: LNHDA and SQIVND (reference sequence). The CDR3: CASSILAGGPGEQYF. The CDR3 nucleotides read TGTGCCAGTAGTATTTTAGCGGGAGGGCCTGGCGAGCAGTACTTC.

The chain links TRBV4-1 to TRBJ2-1, with TRBD2 matching 12 bases. CDR3 length: 16 residues. Germline-derived CDR1 and CDR2 are MGHRA and YSYEKL. V lost 3 bases to trimming and J lost 9 bases; unmatched junction nucleotides: 9. The CDR3 coding sequence is TGCGCCAGCAGCCATCCTCTAGCGGGGGGGACGAGTGAGCAGTTCTTC. Translated, it gives CASSHPLAGGTSEQFF.

The chain employs TRBV28 and TRBJ1-5; 8 bases line up with TRBD1. The CDR3 length is 17 residues. The germline V gene has CDR1 MDHEN and CDR2 SYDVKM. The ends lost 8 bases at V and 0 bases at J; junction bases unmatched: 12. This chain's CDR3 is CASGRDRSPISNQPQHF. The CDR3 coding sequence is TGTGCCAGCGGCAGGGACAGGTCTCCTATTAGCAATCAGCCCCAGCATTTT.

This rearrangement joins TRBV6-4 to TRBJ2-1; 13 nucleotides agree with TRBD2. The CDR3 contains 18 residues. Germline V lookup: CDR1 MRHNA, CDR2 SNTAGT. V lost 0 bases, J lost 6 bases, and 8 bases stayed unmatched. CDR3 sequence: CASSDSRVRTSGSNEQFF. The CDR3 DNA is TGTGCCAGCAGTGACTCGAGAGTGCGGACTAGCGGGAGCAATGAGCAGTTCTTC.

The chain combines TRBV5-1 with TRBJ2-5, with TRBD2 matching 11 bases. V dropped 4 bases and J dropped 2; count of bases not matched to a gene: 4. Looked up from germline, CDR1 is SGHRS and CDR2 is YFSETQ. The CDR3 has 15 amino acids. CDR3: CASSPLAGGQETQYF. CDR3 bases: TGCGCCAGCAGCCCTCTAGCGGGAGGTCAAGAGACCCAGTACTTC.

The chain is built from TRBV5-1 and TRBJ2-3, with TRBD2 matching 8 bases. With 4 bases clipped from V and 4 bases from J, the junction kept 5 bases outside the gene matches. This CDR3 contains 14 residues. Looked up from germline, CDR1 is SGHRS and CDR2 is YFSETQ. For the CDR3, the DNA is TGCGCCAGCAGCGAGACTAGCGTTGCAGATACGCAGTATTTT. Protein sequence: CASSETSVADTQYF.

This sequence joins TRBV14 and TRBJ2-7; D uncertain. The germline CDR1 and CDR2 sequences are SGHDN and FVKESK. The CDR3 runs 12 residues. V gave up 5 bases and J gave up 2 bases, with 7 bases separating them. CDR3 DNA sequence: TGTGCCAGCAGCTCAGAAACCTACGAGCAGTACTTC. As protein: CASSSETYEQYF.

The CDR3 DNA follows: TGTGCCAGCAGCAGCCTAGCGGGTGACTACAATGAGCAGTTCTTC. This codes for CASSSLAGDYNEQFF. The V gene is TRBV6-6, the J gene TRBJ2-1; TRBD2 agrees at 8 bases. CDR1 and CDR2 (germline): MNHNY, SVGAGI (reference sequence). This CDR3 comprises 15 residues. V gave up 6 bases and J gave up 3 bases; unmatched junction bases: 7.

The V gene is TRBV5-1, the J gene TRBJ1-1; D perhaps matches TRBD1 (6 bases). V lost 0 bases and J 10 bases, leaving 13 bases between the germline ends. The CDR3 extends over 13 amino acids. Per germline, CDR1 SGHRS and CDR2 YFSETQ. The CDR3 is CASSLAGARGAFF. The CDR3 DNA follows: TGCGCCAGCAGCTTGGCAGGGGCGCGGGGAGCTTTCTTT.

With respect to this clone: Other DNA sequences of this sample code for an identical CDR3. The genes are TRBV29-1 and TRBJ2-5, with D uncertain. V lost 1 base, J lost 2 bases, and 8 bases lay in between. The CDR3 is made up of 13 amino acids. Germline CDR1 and CDR2: SQVTM and ANQGSEA. The CDR3: CSVEVLVQETQYF. CDR3 in DNA: TGCAGCGTTGAAGTTTTGGTTCAAGAGACCCAGTACTTC.

Only one count was recorded for this clone. The chain joins TRBV9 to TRBJ1-4; no firm D call. V was cut by 4 bases and J by 7 bases, with 11 bases left in between. The germline CDR1 and CDR2 sequences are SGDLS and YYNGEE. CDR3 length: 13 amino acids. In DNA, the CDR3 is TGTGCCAGCAGCTCACTCTACGGTGAAAAACTGTTTTTT. This gives the protein CASSSLYGEKLFF. The variable domain in full, completed from reference TRBV9 and TRBJ1-4, reads DSGVTQTPKHLITATGQRVTLRCSPRSGDLSVYWYQQSLDQGLQFLIQYYNGEERAKGNILERFSAQQFPDLHSELNLSSLELGDSALYFCASSSLYGEKLFFGSGTQLSVL.

This chain connects TRBV6-5 to TRBJ2-1; tentative D call: TRBD2 (5 bases). In germline, CDR1 is MNHEY, CDR2 SVGAGI. The ends were cut back, 9 bases at V and 0 bases at J, with 12 bases in the middle. This CDR3 has 14 amino acids. CDR3 nucleotides: TGTGCCAGTGGAGGATTAAGCTCCTACAATGAGCAGTTCTTC. Its protein is CASGGLSSYNEQFF.

V is TRBV28 and J is TRBJ2-5; TRBD1 is a possible D gene (6 bases). The V end lost 5 bases, the J end lost 2 bases, and 12 bases lay between the germline ends. The CDR3 extends over 14 amino acids. Germline CDR1 is MDHEN and CDR2 is SYDVKM. The CDR3 DNA sequence: TGTGCCAGCAGTCAAAGACAGGTACAAGAGACCCAGTACTTC. Amino acids: CASSQRQVQETQYF.

This clone was detected only once. This chain links TRBV5-1 with TRBJ2-2; 9 bases agree with TRBD1. Germline-derived CDR1 and CDR2 are SGHRS and YFSETQ. This CDR3 comprises 17 residues. J lost 5 bases, V lost 4 bases, and 12 bases had no gene match. CDR3 residues: CASSGEGQGIFTGELFF. CDR3 DNA: TGCGCCAGCAGCGGTGAGGGACAGGGTATTTTTACCGGGGAGCTGTTTTTT.

The chain has TRBV11-2 and TRBJ2-7, with D unresolved. The CDR3 sequence is 15 residues long. Germline loops: CDR1 SGHAT, CDR2 FQNNGV. Trimming pared 4 bases from V and 4 bases from J, leaving 17 bases between. In DNA, the CDR3 is TGTGCCAGCAGCTCCCCAGTCGTATTTGTGTACGAGCAGTACTTC. Translation gives CASSSPVVFVYEQYF.

The chain combines TRBV15 with TRBJ2-3; D not resolved. Germline V CDR1 and CDR2: LNHNV, YYDKDF (reference sequence). The CDR3 runs to 14 residues. Trimming cost V 1 base and J 4 bases, with 9 bases left between them. The CDR3 loop reads CATSRAGLADTQYF. DNA of the CDR3: TGTGCCACCAGCAGAGCGGGCCTCGCAGATACGCAGTATTTT. The variable domain in full, completed from reference TRBV15 and TRBJ2-3, reads DAMVIQNPRYQVTQFGKPVTLSCSQTLNHNVMYWYQQKSSQAPKLLFHYYDKDFNNEADTPDNFQSRRPNTSFCFLDIRSPGLGDTAMYLCATSRAGLADTQYFGPGTRLTVL.

The chain is built from TRBV30 and TRBJ1-5; possible D gene TRBD1, 5 bases. The CDR3 extends over 12 amino acids. Per the germline V gene, CDR1 is GTSNPN and CDR2 is SVGIG (reference sequence). The CDR3 spells CTRDRVNQPQHF. The CDR3 nucleotides read TGTACCCGGGACCGAGTCAATCAGCCCCAGCATTTT.

CDR3 DNA: TGTGCCAGCAGTCCTGGGACAGGCCGCTCCTACGAGCAGTACTTC. It encodes CASSPGTGRSYEQYF. The chain couples TRBV27 to TRBJ2-7; the match to TRBD1 covers 8 bases. This CDR3 comprises 15 residues. CDR1 is MNHEY, CDR2 SMNVEV, per germline (reference sequence). With 5 bases clipped from V and 0 bases from J, the junction kept 6 bases outside the gene matches.